This TCR beta chain was sequenced in a study of shared clonotypes between healthy human individuals. Study details: For every donor, three CD4 naive, three CD4 memory, two CD8 naive and one CD8 memory plates were used.

Libraries were prepared by immunoSEQ multiplex PCR; TCRdb keeps only in-frame clonotypes and omits some of them. The profile shows millions of clones, 90% to 95% of them singletons. This CDR3 has 13 amino acids. V was shortened by 8 bases and J by 5 bases, with 15 bases between the two germline ends. Per germline, CDR1 MNHEY and CDR2 SVGAGI. Study outcomes and limitations: Rarefaction demonstrated incomplete sorted-subset sequencing despite large depth.

As regards this clone: The antigen is unknown.

The sequencing sample was made of naive CD4+ T cells sorted from blood. Subset denoted: CD45RA+ positively selected. The gene calls are TRBV6-5 and TRBJ1-2; a possible D gene is TRBD1 (5 bases). The clonotype comes from a man aged 18 to 35 in good health. The CDR3, as DNA: TGTGCCAGCTCGCGCGGGGGAAAATATGGCTACACCTTC. This gives the protein CASSRGGKYGYTF.